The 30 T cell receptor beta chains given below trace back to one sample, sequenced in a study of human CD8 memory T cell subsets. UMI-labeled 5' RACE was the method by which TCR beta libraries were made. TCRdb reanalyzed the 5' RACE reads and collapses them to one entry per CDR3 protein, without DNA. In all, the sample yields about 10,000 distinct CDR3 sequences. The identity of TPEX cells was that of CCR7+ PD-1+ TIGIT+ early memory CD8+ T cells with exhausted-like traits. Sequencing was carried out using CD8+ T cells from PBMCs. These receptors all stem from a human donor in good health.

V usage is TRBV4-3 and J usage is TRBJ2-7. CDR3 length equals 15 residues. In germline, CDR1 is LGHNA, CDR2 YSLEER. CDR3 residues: CASSQEYAGSYEQYF.

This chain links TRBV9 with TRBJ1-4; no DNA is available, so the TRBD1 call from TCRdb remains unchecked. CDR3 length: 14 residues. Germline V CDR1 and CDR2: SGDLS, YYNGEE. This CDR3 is CASSTPGSNEKLFF.

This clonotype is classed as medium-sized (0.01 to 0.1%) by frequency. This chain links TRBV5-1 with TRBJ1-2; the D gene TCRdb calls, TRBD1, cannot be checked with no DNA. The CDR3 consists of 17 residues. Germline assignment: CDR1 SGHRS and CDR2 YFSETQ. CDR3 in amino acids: CASSSRDRTWRNYGYTF.

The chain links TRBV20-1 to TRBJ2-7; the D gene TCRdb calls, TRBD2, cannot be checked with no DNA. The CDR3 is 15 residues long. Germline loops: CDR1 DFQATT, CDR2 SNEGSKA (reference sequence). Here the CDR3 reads CSARDLEGISYEQYF.

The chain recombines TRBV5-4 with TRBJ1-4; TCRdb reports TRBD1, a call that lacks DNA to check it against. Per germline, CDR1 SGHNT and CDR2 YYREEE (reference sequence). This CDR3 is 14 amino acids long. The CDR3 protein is CASSLQGRDEKLFF.

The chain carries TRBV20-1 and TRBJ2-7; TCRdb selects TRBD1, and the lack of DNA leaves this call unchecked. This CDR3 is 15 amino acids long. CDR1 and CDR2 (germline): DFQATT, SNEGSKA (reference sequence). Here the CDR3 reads CSANPTGGRSYEQYF.

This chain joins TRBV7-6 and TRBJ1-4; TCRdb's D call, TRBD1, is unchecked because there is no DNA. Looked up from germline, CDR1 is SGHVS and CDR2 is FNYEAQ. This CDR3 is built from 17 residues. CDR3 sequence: CASSLGGRQPSNEKLFF.

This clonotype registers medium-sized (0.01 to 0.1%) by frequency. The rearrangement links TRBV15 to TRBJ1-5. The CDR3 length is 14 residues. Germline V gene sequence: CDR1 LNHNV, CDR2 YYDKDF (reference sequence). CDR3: CATSPLASNQPQHF.

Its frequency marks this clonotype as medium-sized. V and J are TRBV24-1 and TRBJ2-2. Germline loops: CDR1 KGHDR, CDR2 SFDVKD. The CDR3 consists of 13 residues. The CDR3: CATLNSYTGELFF.

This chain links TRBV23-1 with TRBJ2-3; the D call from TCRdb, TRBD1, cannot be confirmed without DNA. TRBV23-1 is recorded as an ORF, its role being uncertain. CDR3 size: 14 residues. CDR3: CASSTGTGADTQYF.

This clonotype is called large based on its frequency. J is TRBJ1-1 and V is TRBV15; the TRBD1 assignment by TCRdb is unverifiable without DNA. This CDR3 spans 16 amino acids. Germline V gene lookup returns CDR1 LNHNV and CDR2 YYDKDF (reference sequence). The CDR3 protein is CATSRETGNMNTEAFF.

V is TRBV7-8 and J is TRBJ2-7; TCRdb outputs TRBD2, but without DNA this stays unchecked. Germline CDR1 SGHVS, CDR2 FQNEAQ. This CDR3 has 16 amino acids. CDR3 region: CASSLSPSGRTYEQYF. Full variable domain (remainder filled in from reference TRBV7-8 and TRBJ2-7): GAGVSQSPRYKVAKRGQDVALRCDPISGHVSLFWYQQALGQGPEFLTYFQNEAQLDKSGLPSDRFFAERPEGSVSTLKIQRTQQEDSAVYLCASSLSPSGRTYEQYFGPGTRLTVT.

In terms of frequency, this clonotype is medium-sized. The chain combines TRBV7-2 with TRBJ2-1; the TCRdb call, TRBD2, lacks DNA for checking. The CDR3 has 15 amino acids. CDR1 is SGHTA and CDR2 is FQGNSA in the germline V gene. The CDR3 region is CASSFGTRGYNEQFF.

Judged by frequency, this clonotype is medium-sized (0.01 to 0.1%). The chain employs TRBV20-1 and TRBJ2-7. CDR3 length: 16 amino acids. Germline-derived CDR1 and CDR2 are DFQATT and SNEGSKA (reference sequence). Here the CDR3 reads CSARDLYRKSSYEQYF.

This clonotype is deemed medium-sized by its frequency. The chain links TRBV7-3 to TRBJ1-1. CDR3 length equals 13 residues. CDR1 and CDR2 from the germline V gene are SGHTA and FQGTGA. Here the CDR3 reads CASSFNGGTEAFF. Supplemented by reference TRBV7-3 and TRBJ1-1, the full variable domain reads GAGVSQTPSNKVTEKGKYVELRCDPISGHTALYWYRQSLGQGPEFLIYFQGTGAADDSGLPNDRFFAVRPEGSVSTLKIQRTERGDSAVYLCASSFNGGTEAFFGQGTRLTVV.

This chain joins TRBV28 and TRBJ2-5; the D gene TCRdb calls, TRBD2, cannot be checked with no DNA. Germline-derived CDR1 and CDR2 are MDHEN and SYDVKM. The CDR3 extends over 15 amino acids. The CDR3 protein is CASSRTPSGRETQYF. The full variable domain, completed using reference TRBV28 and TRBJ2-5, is DVKVTQSSRYLVKRTGEKVFLECVQDMDHENMFWYRQDPGLGLRLIYFSYDVKMKEKGDIPEGYSVSREKKERFSLILESASTNQTSMYLCASSRTPSGRETQYFGPGTRLLVL.

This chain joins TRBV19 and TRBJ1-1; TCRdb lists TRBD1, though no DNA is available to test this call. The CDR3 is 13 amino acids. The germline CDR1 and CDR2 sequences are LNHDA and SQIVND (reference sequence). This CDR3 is CASRDTGSTEAFF.

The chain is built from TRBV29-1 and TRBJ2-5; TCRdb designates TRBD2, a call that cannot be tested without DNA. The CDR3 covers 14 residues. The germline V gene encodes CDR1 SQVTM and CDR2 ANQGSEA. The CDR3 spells CSVDGLADQETQYF.

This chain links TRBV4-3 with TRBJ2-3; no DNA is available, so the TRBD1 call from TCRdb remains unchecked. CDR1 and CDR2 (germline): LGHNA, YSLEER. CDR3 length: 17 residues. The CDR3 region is CASSQDTDRGRRDTQYF.

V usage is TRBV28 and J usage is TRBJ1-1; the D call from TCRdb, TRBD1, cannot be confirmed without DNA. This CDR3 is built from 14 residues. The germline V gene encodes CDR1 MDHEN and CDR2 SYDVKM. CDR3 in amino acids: CASSFQGGITEAFF. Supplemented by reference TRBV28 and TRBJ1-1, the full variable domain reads DVKVTQSSRYLVKRTGEKVFLECVQDMDHENMFWYRQDPGLGLRLIYFSYDVKMKEKGDIPEGYSVSREKKERFSLILESASTNQTSMYLCASSFQGGITEAFFGQGTRLTVV.

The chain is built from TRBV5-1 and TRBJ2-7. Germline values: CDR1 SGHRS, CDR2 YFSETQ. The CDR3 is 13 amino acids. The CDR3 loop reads CASSLVDPYEQYF.

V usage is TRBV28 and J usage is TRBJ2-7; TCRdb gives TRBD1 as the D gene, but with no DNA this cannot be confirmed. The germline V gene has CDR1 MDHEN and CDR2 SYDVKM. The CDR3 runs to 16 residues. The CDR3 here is CASSLEFGTGGYEQYF.

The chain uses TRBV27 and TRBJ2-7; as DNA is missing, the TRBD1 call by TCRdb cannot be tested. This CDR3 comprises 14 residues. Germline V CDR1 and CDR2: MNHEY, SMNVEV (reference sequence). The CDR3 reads CASRTRGAPYEQYF.

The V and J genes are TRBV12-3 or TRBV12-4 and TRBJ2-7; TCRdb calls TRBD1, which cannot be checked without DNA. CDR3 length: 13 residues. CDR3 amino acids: CASRAGGPYEQYF.

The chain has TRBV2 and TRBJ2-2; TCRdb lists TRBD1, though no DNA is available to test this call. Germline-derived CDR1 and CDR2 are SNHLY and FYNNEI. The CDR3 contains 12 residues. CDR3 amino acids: CASSTGTGELFF.

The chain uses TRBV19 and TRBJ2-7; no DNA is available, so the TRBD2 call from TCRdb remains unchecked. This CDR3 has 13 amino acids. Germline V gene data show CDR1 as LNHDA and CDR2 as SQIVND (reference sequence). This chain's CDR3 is CASTAGGPYEQYF.

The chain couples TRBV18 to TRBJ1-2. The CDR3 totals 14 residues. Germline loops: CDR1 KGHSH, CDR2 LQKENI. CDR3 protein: CASTTGGDRYGYTF.

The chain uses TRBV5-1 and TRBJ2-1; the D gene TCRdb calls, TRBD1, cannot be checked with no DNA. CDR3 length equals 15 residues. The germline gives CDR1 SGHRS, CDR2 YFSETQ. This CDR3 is CASGGDRLAYNEQFF.

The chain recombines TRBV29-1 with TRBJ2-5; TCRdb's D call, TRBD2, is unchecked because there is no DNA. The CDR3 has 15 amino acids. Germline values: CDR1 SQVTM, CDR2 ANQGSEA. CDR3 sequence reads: CSVEDGTSGVQTQYF.

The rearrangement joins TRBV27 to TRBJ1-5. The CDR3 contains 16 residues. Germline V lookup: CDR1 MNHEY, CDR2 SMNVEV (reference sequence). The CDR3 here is CASSLVGVNSNQPQHF.